This T cell receptor beta chain emerged from a study of cytomegalovirus exposure and HLA in healthy donors. Study-wide findings and caveats: It was approximately 150 TCR beta chains that were listed as cytomegalovirus-associated. The authors judged a highly shared variant cluster likely a sequencing artifact. In a later analysis, the majority of CMV-associated beta chains seemingly showed HLA restriction.

In the case of this clone: The antigen remains undetermined.

Use of 60 Vbeta and 13 Jbeta primers characterized the PCR. Only in-frame clones appear in the TCRdb table, and some are missing; sequencing was by immunoSEQ multiplex PCR. Among about 98,000 clones listed, under 80% were seen once. Trimming removed 6 bases from V and 7 bases from J, with 12 bases in between. CDR3 length: 12 amino acids. Germline CDR1 and CDR2: SNHLY and FYNNEI. This receptor was obtained from a human donor in good health. Sequencing was carried out using PBMCs. The chain is built from TRBV2 and TRBJ1-2, with D maybe TRBD1 (6 bases). The CDR3 loop reads CASSPGTLGYTF. The CDR3 DNA reads TGTGCCAGCAGCCCCGGGACACTTGGCTACACCTTC.